This is a list of T cell receptor beta chains from one sample in a study of cytomegalovirus exposure and HLA in healthy donors. The assay was immunoSEQ multiplex PCR, and TCRdb's table has in-frame clones only and misses some. This sample has around 110,000 clones; around 74% occur once, and the top ten carry more than 1.5%. Sample: PBMCs. The receptor set was obtained from a woman younger than 35 in good health and CMV-seronegative. The CDR3 runs from the conserved cysteine through the conserved F or W. The D gene is left open where the match is weak. The listing skips clone size in some rows; elsewhere it reads once, few, many or a size class.

d_gene | abundance | j_gene | v_gene | CDR3aa | CDR3nt
TRBD2 | . | TRBJ2-2 | TRBV30 | CAWKRGLAGSNTGELFF | TGTGCCTGGAAGCGGGGGCTAGCGGGATCGAACACCGGGGAGCTGTTTTTT
TRBD1 | once | TRBJ1-1 | TRBV6-5 | CASSSARQGETIAFF | TGTGCCAGCAGTTCCGCCCGACAGGGCGAAACGATAGCTTTCTTT
TRBD1 | . | TRBJ1-3 | TRBV2 | CASSEDRGEGNTIYF | TGTGCCAGCAGTGAAGACAGGGGCGAAGGAAACACCATATATTTT
TRBD1 | . | TRBJ2-1 | TRBV25-1 | CASSETGGPLGQFF | TGTGCCAGCAGTGAAACAGGGGGGCCCTTGGGGCAGTTCTTC
. | . | TRBJ2-1 | TRBV5-1 | CASSLGPGRSYNEQFF | TGCGCCAGCAGCTTGGGCCCGGGAAGGTCCTACAATGAGCAGTTCTTC
. | few | TRBJ1-2 | TRBV30 | CAWSAGFLRHGYTF | TGTGCCTGGAGTGCGGGATTTTTGAGGCATGGCTACACCTTC
. | . | TRBJ1-1 | TRBV27 | CASSFRQGGMVVNTEAFF | TGTGCCAGCAGTTTTCGGCAGGGAGGAATGGTCGTAAACACTGAAGCTTTCTTT
. | . | TRBJ1-5 | TRBV27 | CASSFREGQPQHF | TGTGCCAGCAGTTTCAGGGAGGGTCAGCCCCAGCATTTT
. | few | TRBJ1-6 | TRBV21-1 | CASSKGTGQNLGHSPLHF | TGTGCCAGCAGCAAAGGGACAGGGCAGAACCTTGGCCACTCACCCCTCCACTTT
. | . | TRBJ2-2 | TRBV19 | CASSIKARAGGELFF | TGTGCCAGTAGTATTAAGGCGAGGGCTGGCGGGGAGCTGTTTTTT
. | once | TRBJ2-2 | TRBV7-9 | CASSSDREDTGELFF | TGTGCCAGCAGCTCCGACAGGGAGGACACCGGGGAGCTGTTTTTT
. | . | TRBJ2-1 | TRBV6-1 | CASSRGNEQFF | TGTGCCAGCAGTAGAGGAAATGAGCAGTTCTTC
TRBD1 | . | TRBJ2-7 | TRBV9 | CASSAGTGSNEQYF | TGTGCCAGCAGCGCCGGGACAGGGAGCAACGAGCAGTACTTC
TRBD1 | . | TRBJ1-6 | TRBV5-1 | CASSSTGWRDSPLHF | TGCGCCAGCAGCTCGACAGGGTGGAGGGATTCACCCCTCCACTTT
. | . | TRBJ1-1 | TRBV29-1 | CSVEWGGNTEAFF | TGCAGCGTTGAATGGGGGGGGAACACTGAAGCTTTCTTT
TRBD1 | . | TRBJ1-1 | TRBV5-4 | CASSLAGGVEAFF | TGTGCCAGCAGCCTTGCAGGGGGTGTTGAAGCTTTCTTT
. | . | TRBJ2-5 | TRBV7-2 | CASSPPGSWETQYF | TGTGCCAGCAGCCCCCCTGGTAGCTGGGAGACCCAGTACTTC
TRBD1 | . | TRBJ1-5 | TRBV19 | CASSIGDRGRNQPQHF | TGTGCCAGTAGTATTGGGGACAGGGGCCGCAATCAGCCCCAGCATTTT
. | . | TRBJ1-2 | TRBV21-1 | CASGQGDAGGYTF | TGTGCCAGCGGACAGGGGGATGCGGGTGGCTACACCTTC